This T cell receptor (beta chain) was recovered during a study of monozygotic twins with cystic fibrosis. Some clones are missing from TCRdb's copy, which holds only in-frame ones; the method was immunoSEQ multiplex PCR. This table has about 36,000 clones, nearly 85% appearing once. Study-wide points: Age, concordance and disease severity did not associate with shared CDR3 numbers. Unrelated CF individuals shared fewer identical clonotypes than monozygotic CF twins. J usage was most co-twin-similar in 8 of 16 pairs, V in 13.

A word on this clone: Antigen specificity is unknown.

This sequence was found in a girl aged 2-10 years with cystic fibrosis. Sequencing used blood.

In nucleotides, the CDR3 is TGTGCCAGCTCATTTAACGGACGGACGAACACTGAAGCTTTCTTT. Amino acids: CASSFNGRTNTEAFF. This rearrangement joins TRBV18 to TRBJ1-1; D gene unclear. Germline CDR1 KGHSH, CDR2 LQKENI. The CDR3 loop spans 15 amino acids. With 5 bases removed from V and 1 base from J, the gap between germline ends came to 14 bases.